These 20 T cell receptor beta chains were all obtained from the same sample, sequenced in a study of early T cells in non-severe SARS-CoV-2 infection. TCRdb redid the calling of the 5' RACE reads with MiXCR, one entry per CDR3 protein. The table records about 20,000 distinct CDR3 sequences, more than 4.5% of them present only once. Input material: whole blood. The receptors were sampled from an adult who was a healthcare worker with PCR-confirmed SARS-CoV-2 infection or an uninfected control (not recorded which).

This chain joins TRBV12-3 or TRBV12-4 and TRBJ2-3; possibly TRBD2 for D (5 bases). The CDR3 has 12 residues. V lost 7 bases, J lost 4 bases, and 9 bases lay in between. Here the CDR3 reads CASTEVADTQYF. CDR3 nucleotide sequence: TGTGCCAGCACGGAGGTTGCAGATACGCAGTATTTT.

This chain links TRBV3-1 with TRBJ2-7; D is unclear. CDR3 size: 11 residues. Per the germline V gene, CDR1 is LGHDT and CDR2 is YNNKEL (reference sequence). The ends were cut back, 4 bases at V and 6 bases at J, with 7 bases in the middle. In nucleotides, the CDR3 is TGTGCCAGCAGCCGGAATTCCGAGCAGTACTTC. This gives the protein CASSRNSEQYF.

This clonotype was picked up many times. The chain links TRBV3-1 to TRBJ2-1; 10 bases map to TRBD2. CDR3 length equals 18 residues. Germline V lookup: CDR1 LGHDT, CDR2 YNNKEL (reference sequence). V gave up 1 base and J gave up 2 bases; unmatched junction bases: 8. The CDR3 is CASSQGALAGDPYNEQFF. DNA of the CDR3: TGTGCCAGCAGCCAAGGGGCCCTAGCGGGAGACCCCTACAATGAGCAGTTCTTC.

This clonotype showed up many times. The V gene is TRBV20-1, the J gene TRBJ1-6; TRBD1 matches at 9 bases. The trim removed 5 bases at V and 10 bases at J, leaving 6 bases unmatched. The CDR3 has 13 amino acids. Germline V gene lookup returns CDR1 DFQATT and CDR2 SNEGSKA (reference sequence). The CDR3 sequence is CSAYRDRDSPLHF. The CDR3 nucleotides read TGCAGTGCTTACCGGGACAGGGACTCACCCCTCCACTTT.

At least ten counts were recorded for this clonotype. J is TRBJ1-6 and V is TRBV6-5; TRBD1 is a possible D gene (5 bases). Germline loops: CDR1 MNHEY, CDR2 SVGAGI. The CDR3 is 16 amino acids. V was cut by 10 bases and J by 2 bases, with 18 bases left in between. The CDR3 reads CATRMGETAYNSPLHF. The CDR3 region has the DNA TGTGCCACCAGAATGGGGGAAACGGCCTATAATTCACCCCTCCACTTT.

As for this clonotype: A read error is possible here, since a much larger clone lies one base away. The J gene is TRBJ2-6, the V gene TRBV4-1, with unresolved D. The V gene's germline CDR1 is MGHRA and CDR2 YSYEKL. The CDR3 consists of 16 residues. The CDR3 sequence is CTTSSPQSSGANVLTF. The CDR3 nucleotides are TGCACCACCTCCTCCCCCCAAAGCTCTGGGGCCAACGTCCTGACTTTC.

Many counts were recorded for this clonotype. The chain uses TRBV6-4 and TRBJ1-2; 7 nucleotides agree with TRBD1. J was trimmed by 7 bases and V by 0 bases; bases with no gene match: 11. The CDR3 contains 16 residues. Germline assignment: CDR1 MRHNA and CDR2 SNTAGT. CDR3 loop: CASSDSFVTGEVGYTF. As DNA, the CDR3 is TGTGCCAGCAGTGACTCATTCGTTACAGGGGAAGTTGGCTACACCTTC.

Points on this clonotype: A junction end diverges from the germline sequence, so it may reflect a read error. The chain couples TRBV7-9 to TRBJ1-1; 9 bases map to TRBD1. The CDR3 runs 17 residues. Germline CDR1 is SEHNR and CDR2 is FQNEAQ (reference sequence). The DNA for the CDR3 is TGTGCCAGCAGCGGTAGGCCGGGACAGGGAGGGTACACTGAAGTTTTCTTT. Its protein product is CASSGRPGQGGYTEVFF. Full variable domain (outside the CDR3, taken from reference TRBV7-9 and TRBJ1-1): DTGVSQNPRHKITKRGQNVTFRCDPISEHNRLYWYRQTLGQGPEFLTYFQNEAQLEKSRLLSDRFSAERPKGSFSTLEIQRTEQGDSAMYLCASSGRPGQGGYTEVFFGQGTRLTVV.

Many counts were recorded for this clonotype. The chain's CDR3 is CASSFSGGANYGYTF. DNA for the CDR3: TGTGCCAGCAGTTTTTCTGGGGGCGCGAACTATGGCTACACCTTC. This chain connects TRBV12-3 or TRBV12-4 to TRBJ1-2, with a possible D match to TRBD1 (6 bases). V was trimmed by 3 bases and J by 2 bases, leaving 13 bases between them. The CDR3 runs 15 residues.

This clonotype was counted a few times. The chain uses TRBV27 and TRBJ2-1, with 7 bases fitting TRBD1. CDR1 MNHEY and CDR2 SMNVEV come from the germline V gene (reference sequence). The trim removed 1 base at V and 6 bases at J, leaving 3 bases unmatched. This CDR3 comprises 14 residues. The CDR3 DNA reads TGTGCCAGCAGTTTATGGGCAGGGGGCAATGAGCAGTTCTTC. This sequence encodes CASSLWAGGNEQFF.

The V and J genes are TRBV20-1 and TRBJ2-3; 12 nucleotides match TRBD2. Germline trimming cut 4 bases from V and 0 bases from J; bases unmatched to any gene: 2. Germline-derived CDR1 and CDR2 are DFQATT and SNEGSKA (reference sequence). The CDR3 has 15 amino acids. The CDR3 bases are TGCAGTGCTATTGGGACTAGCGGGAGCACAGATACGCAGTATTTT. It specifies CSAIGTSGSTDTQYF.

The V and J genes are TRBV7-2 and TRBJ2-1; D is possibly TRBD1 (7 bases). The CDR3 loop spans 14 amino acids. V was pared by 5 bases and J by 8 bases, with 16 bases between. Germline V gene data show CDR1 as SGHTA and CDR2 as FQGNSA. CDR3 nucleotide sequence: TGTGCCAGCAGCACTAGACAGGGAGGCTATGAGCAGTTCTTC. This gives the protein CASSTRQGGYEQFF.

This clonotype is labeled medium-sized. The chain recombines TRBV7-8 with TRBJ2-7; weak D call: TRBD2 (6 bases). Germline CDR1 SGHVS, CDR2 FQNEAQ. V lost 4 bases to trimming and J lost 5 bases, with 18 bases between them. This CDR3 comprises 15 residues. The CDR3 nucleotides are TGTGCCAGCAGCTCGTTCACTAGCCCCGGGGACGAGCAGTACTTC. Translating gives CASSSFTSPGDEQYF.

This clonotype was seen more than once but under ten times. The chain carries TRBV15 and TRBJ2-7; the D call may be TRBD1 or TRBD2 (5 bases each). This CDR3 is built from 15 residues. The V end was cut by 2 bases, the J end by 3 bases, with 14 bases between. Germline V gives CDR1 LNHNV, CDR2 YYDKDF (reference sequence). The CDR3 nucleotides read TGTGCCACCAGCAGACCCTACGGGACCAGCTACGAGCAGTACTTC. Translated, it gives CATSRPYGTSYEQYF.

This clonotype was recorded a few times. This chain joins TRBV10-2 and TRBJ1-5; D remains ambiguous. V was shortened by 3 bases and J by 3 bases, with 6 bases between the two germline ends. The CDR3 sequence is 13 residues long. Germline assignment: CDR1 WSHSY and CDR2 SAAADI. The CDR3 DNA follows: TGCGCCAGCAGTGATCAGTTCAATCAGCCCCAGCATTTT. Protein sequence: CASSDQFNQPQHF.

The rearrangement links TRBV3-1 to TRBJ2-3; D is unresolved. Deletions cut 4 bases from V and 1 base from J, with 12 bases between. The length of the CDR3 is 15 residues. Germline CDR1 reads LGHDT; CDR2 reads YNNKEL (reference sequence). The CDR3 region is CASSPRPSGTDTQYF. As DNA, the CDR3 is TGTGCCAGCAGCCCCCGGCCCTCCGGCACAGATACGCAGTATTTT.

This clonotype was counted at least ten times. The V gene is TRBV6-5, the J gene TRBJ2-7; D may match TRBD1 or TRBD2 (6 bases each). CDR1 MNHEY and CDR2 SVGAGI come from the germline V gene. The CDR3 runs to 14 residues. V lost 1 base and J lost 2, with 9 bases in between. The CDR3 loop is CASSYFGGTYEQYF. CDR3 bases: TGTGCCAGCAGTTACTTCGGGGGCACCTACGAGCAGTACTTC.

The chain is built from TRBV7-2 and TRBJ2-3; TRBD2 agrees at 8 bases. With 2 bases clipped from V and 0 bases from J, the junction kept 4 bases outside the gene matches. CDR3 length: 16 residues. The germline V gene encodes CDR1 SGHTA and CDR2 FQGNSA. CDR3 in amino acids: CASSLFPSGSTDTQYF. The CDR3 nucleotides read TGTGCCAGCAGCTTATTTCCTAGCGGGAGCACAGATACGCAGTATTTT.

The CDR3 loop is CASSLGTSLSNEQFF. CDR3 bases: TGCGCCAGCAGCTTGGGGACTAGTCTATCCAATGAGCAGTTCTTC. The genes are TRBV5-1 and TRBJ2-1; 7 bases map to TRBD2. Losses at the gene ends were 0 bases for V and 6 bases for J; bases not matched to a gene: 6. The CDR3 spans 15 residues. Germline CDR1 and CDR2: SGHRS and YFSETQ.

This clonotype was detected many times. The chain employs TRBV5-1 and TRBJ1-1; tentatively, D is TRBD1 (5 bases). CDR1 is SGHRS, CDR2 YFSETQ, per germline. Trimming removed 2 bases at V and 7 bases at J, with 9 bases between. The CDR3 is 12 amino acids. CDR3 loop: CASSFQGGEAFF. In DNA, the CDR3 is TGCGCCAGCAGCTTCCAGGGCGGTGAAGCTTTCTTT.